Presented here are 15 T cell receptor beta chains from one specimen sequenced in a study of blood T cell repertoires in COVID-19. Here immunoSEQ multiplex PCR was the method, and the copy in TCRdb shows in-frame clones only, minus some. The sample yields roughly 200,000 clones, 60% to 85% seen once. Sequenced sample: peripheral blood. The receptors were sampled from a woman between 45 and 60 years old with active or convalescent COVID-19.

This clone turned up a few times. The gene calls are TRBV4-1 and TRBJ2-5, with 16 bases fitting TRBD2. The germline gives CDR1 MGHRA, CDR2 YSYEKL. With V trimmed by 3 bases and J by 3 bases, 1 base remained unmatched. The CDR3 has 16 residues. The CDR3 loop is CASSQGTSGGEETQYF. The CDR3 region has the DNA TGCGCCAGCAGCCAGGGGACTAGCGGGGGGGAAGAGACCCAGTACTTC.

The CDR3 region has the DNA TGTGCCAGCACCCGGGGGGGTAACACTGAAGCTTTCTTT. This sequence encodes CASTRGGNTEAFF. The rearrangement joins TRBV27 to TRBJ1-1; a weak D match, TRBD1 (5 bases). CDR3 size: 13 residues. Trimming took 7 bases from V and 2 from J, leaving 11 bases between them. Germline CDR1 is MNHEY and CDR2 is SMNVEV (reference sequence).

This chain joins TRBV7-2 and TRBJ2-4; TRBD1 matches at 7 bases. Germline V gives CDR1 SGHTA, CDR2 FQGNSA. Trimming took 8 bases from V and 3 from J; bases not matched to a gene: 10. CDR3 length: 15 amino acids. DNA for the CDR3: TGTGCCAGCGGACCTTGGGCAGGGGGCAAAAACATTCAGTACTTC. Protein: CASGPWAGGKNIQYF.

This sequence joins TRBV19 and TRBJ1-5; D is uncertain. Per the germline V gene, CDR1 is LNHDA and CDR2 is SQIVND (reference sequence). This CDR3 contains 13 residues. Trimming stripped 3 bases from V and 0 bases from J, with 3 bases between. DNA for the CDR3: TGTGCCAGTAGTATGAGTAGCAATCAGCCCCAGCATTTT. This codes for CASSMSSNQPQHF.

This sequence joins TRBV5-6 and TRBJ1-1; tentatively, D is TRBD1 (6 bases). CDR3 length: 17 residues. V lost 0 bases, J lost 0 bases, and 15 bases lay in between. Germline values: CDR1 SGHDT, CDR2 YYEEEE. Here the CDR3 DNA reads TGTGCCAGCAGCTTGGCCATGTTCAGGGGAATGAACACTGAAGCTTTCTTT. Protein sequence: CASSLAMFRGMNTEAFF.

The chain recombines TRBV27 with TRBJ1-6, with D possibly matching TRBD1 (6 bases). The CDR3 contains 15 residues. The ends were cut back, 3 bases at V and 4 bases at J, with 10 bases in the middle. Per the germline V gene, CDR1 is MNHEY and CDR2 is SMNVEV (reference sequence). The CDR3 bases are TGTGCCAGCAGTTTTCGGCAGGGGTATAATTCACCCCTCCACTTT. Its translation: CASSFRQGYNSPLHF.

This clone has only one observation. As DNA, the CDR3 is TGTGCCAGCAGCTTAGCGGGAGAGCTTATCGGGGAGCTGTTTTTT. This sequence encodes CASSLAGELIGELFF. The chain links TRBV7-2 to TRBJ2-2, with D perhaps TRBD2 (5 bases). Germline lookup yields CDR1 SGHTA and CDR2 FQGNSA. The CDR3 has 15 amino acids. The V and J ends lost 0 bases and 7 bases respectively, with 12 bases between them.

This clone has only a few counts. This chain uses TRBV3-1 (or the pseudogene TRBV3-2) with TRBJ1-3; unclear D gene. Germline CDR1 reads LGHDT; CDR2 reads YNNKEL (reference sequence). The length of the CDR3 is 15 residues. V dropped 2 bases and J dropped 0 bases, with 8 bases sitting between them. CDR3 sequence (DNA): TGTGCCAGCAGCCAAAGATCCGGCTCTGGAAACACCATATATTTT. Translated: CASSQRSGSGNTIYF.

In its sample, this clone was seen a few times. This chain joins TRBV27 and TRBJ2-3, with D possibly matching TRBD2 (5 bases). The CDR3 spans 14 residues. In germline, CDR1 is MNHEY, CDR2 SMNVEV (reference sequence). V was cut by 2 bases and J by 2 bases, with 8 bases left in between. CDR3 sequence reads: CASSLVEATDTQYF. Written as DNA, the CDR3 is TGTGCCAGCAGTTTAGTGGAGGCCACAGATACGCAGTATTTT.

By share of the sample, this clone is medium-sized (0.01 to 0.1%). The chain carries TRBV9 and TRBJ2-1, with 10 nucleotides matching TRBD1. Germline V CDR1 and CDR2: SGDLS, YYNGEE. The CDR3 is made up of 15 amino acids. V dropped 6 bases and J dropped 7; count of bases not matched to a gene: 10. The chain's CDR3 is CASNPYGQGGNEQFF. The CDR3 bases are TGTGCCAGCAATCCCTATGGACAGGGGGGGAATGAGCAGTTCTTC.

V gene TRBV2 combines with J gene TRBJ1-5, with D possibly being TRBD1 (6 bases). The V and J ends lost 1 base and 7 bases respectively, with 11 bases between them. The CDR3 length is 14 residues. CDR1 SNHLY and CDR2 FYNNEI come from the germline V gene. For the CDR3, the DNA is TGTGCCAGCAGTGAAGGATCAGGGGTGCAGCCCCAGCATTTT. Amino acids: CASSEGSGVQPQHF.

V gene TRBV15 combines with J gene TRBJ1-1; D remains unclear. CDR1 is LNHNV and CDR2 is YYDKDF in the germline V gene (reference sequence). Trimming left V 1 base short and J 1 base short, with 7 bases between. The CDR3 is 14 residues long. The CDR3: CATSRAVANTEAFF. The CDR3 DNA reads as TGTGCCACCAGCAGAGCGGTCGCGAACACTGAAGCTTTCTTT.

V and J are TRBV7-2 and TRBJ2-1; the match to TRBD2 covers 9 bases. The CDR3 consists of 16 residues. Germline CDR1 reads SGHTA; CDR2 reads FQGNSA. V shed 4 bases and J 3 bases; nucleotides not matched to a gene: 7. The CDR3 reads CASSSERGEFYNEQFF. CDR3 coding DNA: TGTGCCAGCAGCTCGGAGCGGGGGGAATTCTACAATGAGCAGTTCTTC.

This chain links TRBV5-5 with TRBJ2-1; possibly TRBD2 for D (6 bases). Trimming took 0 bases from V and 4 from J, leaving 14 bases between them. The CDR3 runs 16 residues. From germline, CDR1 is SGHKS and CDR2 YYEKEE (reference sequence). CDR3 DNA: TGTGCCAGCAGCTTGGCCGCGGGGCTGGGATACAATGAGCAGTTCTTC. It is translated as CASSLAAGLGYNEQFF. The complete variable domain, with remaining parts taken from reference TRBV5-5 and TRBJ2-1, reads DAGVTQSPTHLIKTRGQQVTLRCSPISGHKSVSWYQQVLGQGPQFIFQYYEKEERGRGNFPDRFSARQFPNYSSELNVNALLLGDSALYLCASSLAAGLGYNEQFFGPGTRLTVL.

This clone occurred a few times. This chain joins TRBV12-5 and TRBJ2-3; TRBD2 matches 14 bases. Trimming at V came to 4 bases and at J to 1 base, leaving 1 base not matched to a gene. CDR3 size: 16 residues. Germline values: CDR1 LGHNT, CDR2 FRNRAP. CDR3 in DNA: TGTGCTAGTGGTTGGGGACTAGCGGGGGGCACAGATACGCAGTATTTT. It is translated as CASGWGLAGGTDTQYF.